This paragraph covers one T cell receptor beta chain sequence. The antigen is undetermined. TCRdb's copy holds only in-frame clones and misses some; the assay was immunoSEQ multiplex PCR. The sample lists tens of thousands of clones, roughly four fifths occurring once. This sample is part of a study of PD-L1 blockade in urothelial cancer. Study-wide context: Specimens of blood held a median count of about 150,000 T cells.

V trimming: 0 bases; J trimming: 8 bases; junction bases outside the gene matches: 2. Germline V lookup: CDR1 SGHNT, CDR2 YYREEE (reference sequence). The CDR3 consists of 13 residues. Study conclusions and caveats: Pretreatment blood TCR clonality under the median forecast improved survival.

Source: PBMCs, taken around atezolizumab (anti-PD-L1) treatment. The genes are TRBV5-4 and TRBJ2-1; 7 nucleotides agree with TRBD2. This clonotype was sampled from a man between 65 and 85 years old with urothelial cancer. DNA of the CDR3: TGTGCCAGCAGCTTGGCCCTAGCGGATGAGCAGTTCTTC. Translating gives CASSLALADEQFF. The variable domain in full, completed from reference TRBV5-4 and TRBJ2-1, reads ETGVTQSPTHLIKTRGQQVTLRCSSQSGHNTVSWYQQALGQGPQFIFQYYREEENGRGNFPPRFSGLQFPNYSSELNVNALELDDSALYLCASSLALADEQFFGPGTRLTVL.